This T cell receptor beta chain was identified during a study of ipilimumab plus nivolumab after autologous stem cell transplantation. Study conclusions and caveats: Authors suggest TCR repertoire, Treg phenotype and gut microbiota support further study.

Starting 14 to 28 days after autologous transplant, ipilimumab 1 mg/kg was given. Patients received nivolumab 3 mg/kg at weeks 1, 4, 7, 10, then fortnightly to week 26. There are 15 residues in the CDR3. Germline V gene sequence: CDR1 SGHTS, CDR2 YDEGEE. V lost 3 bases and J lost 3, with 10 bases in between. Comments on this clone: Its antigen is not known.

Method: immunoSEQ multiplex PCR; TCRdb's copy keeps in-frame clones and lacks some. The sample has fewer than 15,000 clones, approximately 75% seen once. The TCR was taken from a male donor with primary mediastinal lymphoma. This sequence joins TRBV5-8 and TRBJ1-6; D not certain. Source: PBMCs, taken in a trial of ipilimumab plus nivolumab as post-transplant consolidation. The CDR3 region is CASSSATDYNSPLHF. The CDR3 nucleotides are TGTGCCAGCAGCTCGGCCACGGACTATAATTCACCCCTCCACTTT.